This T cell receptor (beta chain) was retrieved from a study of blood T cells in healthy people across ages. Looking at the study overall: In model experiments, template switching was able to capture about one barcoded beta molecule for every two T cells that were present. Study results and limitations: A greater number of naive CD4+ cells and higher diversity distinguished long-lived donors from aged donors.

Primers used in a second PCR of roughly 6 to 11 cycles were a sample-barcoded 5' primer and a J-beta primer mix. Each CDR3 protein gets one entry after TCRdb re-called the 5' RACE reads with MiXCR. The sample has about 1.8 million distinct CDR3 sequences; about 50% are singletons. The germline gives CDR1 SGHRS, CDR2 YFSETQ. J lost 5 bases, V lost 4 bases, and 9 bases had no gene match. This CDR3 is built from 15 residues. To note about this clonotype: The antigen remains undetermined.

This TCR derives from a woman in her thirties or forties in good health. V and J are TRBV5-1 and TRBJ1-5, with 7 bases identical to TRBD1. Sequencing was performed on blood. This CDR3 reads CASSLLTGYDQPQHF. The CDR3 region has the DNA TGCGCCAGCAGCCTCCTGACAGGGTACGATCAGCCCCAGCATTTT.